One sample yielded the 9 T cell receptor beta chains listed below, sequenced in a study of blood T cell repertoires in COVID-19. Assay: immunoSEQ multiplex PCR; the TCRdb copy retains only in-frame clones and omits some. The sample consists of approximately 350,000 clones, roughly 90% of them appearing once. The material sequenced was PBMCs or T cells enriched from blood (not recorded which). The source is a woman aged 30 to 39 who had recovered from COVID-19.

V usage is TRBV30 and J usage is TRBJ2-5; 14 bases are shared with TRBD2. The trim removed 0 bases at V and 5 bases at J, leaving 5 bases unmatched. The CDR3 has 16 amino acids. CDR1 and CDR2 (germline): GTSNPN, SVGIG (reference sequence). CDR3 coding DNA: TGTGCCTGGAGTGTTGGGACTAGCGGGGGAATGGAGACCCAGTACTTC. Encoded protein: CAWSVGTSGGMETQYF.

The chain carries TRBV7-9 and TRBJ1-1; possible D gene TRBD1, 6 bases. CDR3 length: 18 amino acids. The V and J ends lost 0 bases and 0 bases respectively, with 17 bases between them. Germline V gene data show CDR1 as SEHNR and CDR2 as FQNEAQ (reference sequence). CDR3 bases: TGTGCCAGCAGCTTAGCAACCTCGACAGGACGGGTGAACACTGAAGCTTTCTTT. Translated: CASSLATSTGRVNTEAFF.

The chain has TRBV14 and TRBJ2-5; a possible D gene is TRBD1 (6 bases). Germline V gene lookup returns CDR1 SGHDN and CDR2 FVKESK. The CDR3 has 15 amino acids. Trimming left V 4 bases short and J 0 bases short, with 12 bases between. The CDR3 nucleotides read TGTGCCAGCAGCCGGTTCAGGGGTAACCAAGAGACCCAGTACTTC. It codes for CASSRFRGNQETQYF.

V usage is TRBV23-1 and J usage is TRBJ1-4; perhaps TRBD1 as D (6 bases). TRBV23-1 counts as an open reading frame of uncertain function. The CDR3 sequence is 16 residues long. V was pared by 7 bases and J by 0 bases, with 15 bases between. Here the CDR3 DNA reads TGCGCCAGCATGCAAAGGGACACCTCAACTAATGAAAAACTGTTTTTT. It specifies CASMQRDTSTNEKLFF.

The chain has TRBV2 and TRBJ1-2; D remains unclear. CDR1 is SNHLY, CDR2 FYNNEI, per germline. CDR3 length: 11 residues. Trimming left V 5 bases short and J 8 bases short, with 9 bases between. CDR3 sequence reads: CASSRTRGYTF. The CDR3 region has the DNA TGTGCCAGCAGTAGGACTAGAGGCTACACCTTC.

This sequence joins TRBV11-3 and TRBJ2-1; 9 bases match TRBD2. CDR1 SGHNT and CDR2 YENEEA come from the germline V gene. V dropped 5 bases and J dropped 2; count of bases not matched to a gene: 1. CDR3 length: 14 amino acids. DNA of the CDR3: TGTGCCAGCAGCCCTAGCGGGGCCTACAATGAGCAGTTCTTC. Translating gives CASSPSGAYNEQFF.

The chain's CDR3 is CASSPPQGQIGELFF. Written as DNA, the CDR3 is TGCGCCAGCAGCCCACCCCAGGGACAGATCGGGGAGCTGTTTTTT. The chain has TRBV5-1 and TRBJ2-2, with 7 bases fitting TRBD1. CDR3 length: 15 residues. V shed 4 bases, J shed 7 bases, and the junction held 10 bases outside the gene matches. Germline V gene sequence: CDR1 SGHRS, CDR2 YFSETQ.

This clone was seen just once. This sequence joins TRBV11-1 and TRBJ2-1; D might be TRBD1 (5 bases). V gave up 0 bases and J gave up 8 bases, with 14 bases separating them. From germline, CDR1 is SGHAT and CDR2 FQDESV (reference sequence). The CDR3 covers 15 residues. The CDR3 DNA reads as TGTGCCAGCAGCTTAGCCAGGGCCCTAGTCGATGAGCAGTTCTTC. Its protein product is CASSLARALVDEQFF. Drawing the rest from reference TRBV11-1 and TRBJ2-1, the complete variable domain is EAEVAQSPRYKITEKSQAVAFWCDPISGHATLYWYRQILGQGPELLVQFQDESVVDDSQLPKDRFSAERLKGVDSTLKIQPAELGDSAMYLCASSLARALVDEQFFGPGTRLTVL.

The rearrangement uses TRBV20-1 and TRBJ2-7; perhaps TRBD1 as D (5 bases). Germline lookup yields CDR1 DFQATT and CDR2 SNEGSKA (reference sequence). V shed 5 bases and J shed 6 bases, with 11 bases lying between them. This CDR3 region has 11 residues. CDR3 sequence: CSAPWGGEQYF. CDR3 bases: TGCAGTGCTCCCTGGGGCGGCGAGCAGTACTTC.